These 5 T cell receptor beta chains share one sample of origin, sequenced in a study of blood T cell repertoires in COVID-19. The table came from immunoSEQ multiplex PCR; TCRdb's copy has only in-frame clones and leaves some out. This sample has some 83,000 clones; roughly 78% occur once, and the top ten carry roughly 22%. The specimen sequenced was peripheral blood. The receptors originated from a human donor in a cohort sampled during active COVID-19.

The genes are TRBV15 and TRBJ1-1; D remains unclear. The CDR3 has 16 amino acids. V gave up 4 bases and J gave up 1 base, with 16 bases separating them. Germline V gene lookup returns CDR1 LNHNV and CDR2 YYDKDF (reference sequence). The CDR3 region is CATSTPGNLENTEAFF. The DNA for the CDR3 is TGTGCCACCAGCACTCCGGGGAATTTAGAGAACACTGAAGCTTTCTTT.

This chain links TRBV7-2 with TRBJ1-6; 9 bases align to TRBD1. CDR1 is SGHTA and CDR2 is FQGNSA in the germline V gene. The CDR3 contains 16 residues. V was pared by 5 bases and J by 9 bases, with 11 bases of the junction left unmatched. The DNA for the CDR3 is TGTGCCAGCAGCCAACACCGGGACAGGGTCCGTTCACCCCTCCACTTT. Encoded protein: CASSQHRDRVRSPLHF.

V usage is TRBV4-2 and J usage is TRBJ1-2; 10 bases are shared with TRBD1. The germline V gene encodes CDR1 LGHNA and CDR2 YNFKEQ. The CDR3 contains 14 residues. V lost 4 bases, J lost 3 bases, and 2 bases stayed unmatched. The CDR3 protein is CASSRDRGDYGYTF. CDR3 DNA: TGTGCCAGCAGCCGGGACAGGGGAGACTATGGCTACACCTTC.

The table lists this clone with a few counts. The gene calls are TRBV4-1 and TRBJ1-5, with 11 bases fitting TRBD1. V lost 4 bases to trimming and J lost 6 bases; unmatched junction nucleotides: 5. Per germline, CDR1 MGHRA and CDR2 YSYEKL. The CDR3 covers 15 residues. This CDR3 is CASSPPGTGGQPQHF. In DNA form, the CDR3 reads TGCGCCAGCAGCCCGCCCGGGACAGGGGGTCAGCCCCAGCATTTT.

Only a few counts were recorded for this clone. This same CDR3 is encoded by further DNA sequences in the sample. The genes are TRBV18 and TRBJ2-2; D remains ambiguous. The CDR3 has 14 amino acids. The ends were cut back, 0 bases at V and 2 bases at J, with 4 bases in the middle. CDR1 and CDR2 (germline): KGHSH, LQKENI. In nucleotides, the CDR3 is TGTGCCAGCTCACCACCCACTAACACCGGGGAGCTGTTTTTT. It encodes CASSPPTNTGELFF.